This record concerns one T cell receptor (beta chain) sequence. Its antigen is currently not known. No base quality values were provided; no much bigger clone lies one nucleotide off. Libraries were built with the immunoSEQ multiplex PCR assay. As stored in TCRdb, this immuneACCESS dataset retains in-frame rearrangements with V and J assigned. A fraction of the clones does not appear; measured against another copy, unresolved V genes explain less than half of the discrepancy, and the remainder lacks a known reason. This sample comprises roughly 100,000 clones, roughly four fifths of them detected only once. Of the sample, about 25% falls within the top ten clones. Focal radiation therapy combined with CTLA-4 blockade (ipilimumab) was tested in patients with chemo-refractory metastatic non-small-cell lung cancer. These data come from a study of radiotherapy plus CTLA-4 blockade in lung cancer (dated by TCRdb to 2016 to 2019). General notes on the study: Objective responses occurred in around 20% of enrolled patients, and 30% to 35% achieved disease control. Findings and caveats that apply to the study as a whole: The strongest predictors of response were reported to be early dynamic shifts in blood T cell clones along with a rise in serum interferon-beta following radiation. After treatment with radiotherapy and ipilimumab, TCR clones that came from tumors expanded in the peripheral blood.

Reading the germline V gene gives CDR1 SGDLS and CDR2 YYNGEE. Including the terminal cysteine and phenylalanine, the CDR3 comprises 16 residues. Only the CDR3 portion is preserved as DNA: 48 bases, with reading frame beginning at the first base. V is pared back by 4 bases and J by 0 bases, with 15 bases lying between the germline termini. The chain was built from TRBV9 and TRBJ2-3; TRBD2 is perhaps the D gene, given 6 matching bases. The source is a human donor with non-small cell lung cancer that progressed on radiotherapy plus ipilimumab. The sequences come from peripheral blood, collected from a patient treated with radiotherapy plus ipilimumab. The nucleotide sequence reads as follows: TGTGCCAGCAGCCCTAGCGTAGGGCTAAGCACAGATACGCAGTATTTT. Its translation is CASSPSVGLSTDTQYF.